The 10 T cell receptor beta chains reported below all come from one sample, sequenced in a study of blood T cell repertoires in COVID-19. Assay: immunoSEQ multiplex PCR; the TCRdb copy retains only in-frame clones and omits some. The sample carries roughly 83,000 clones, approximately 85% recorded once. What was sequenced was peripheral blood. These receptors were obtained from a man aged 50 to 60 with active COVID-19.

The chain has TRBV7-2 and TRBJ1-5; D is perhaps TRBD1 (6 bases). Germline assignment: CDR1 SGHTA and CDR2 FQGNSA. This CDR3 is 14 amino acids long. V lost 1 base, J lost 6 bases, and 10 bases lay in between. CDR3 in DNA: TGTGCCAGCAGCTTAGGAACAGGGTCTCAGCCCCAGCATTTT. This gives the protein CASSLGTGSQPQHF.

This chain links TRBV4-1 with TRBJ1-5; D remains unclear. CDR3 length equals 13 residues. Trimming took off 0 bases at V and 11 bases at J, with 11 bases between the two ends. Germline V gene sequence: CDR1 MGHRA, CDR2 YSYEKL. The CDR3 sequence is CASSQDRTEAQHF. CDR3 nucleotide sequence: TGCGCCAGCAGCCAAGACCGTACAGAAGCCCAGCATTTT.

The chain links TRBV5-1 to TRBJ1-6, with no clear D. This CDR3 has 13 amino acids. Germline lookup yields CDR1 SGHRS and CDR2 YFSETQ. Deletions cut 4 bases from V and 9 bases from J, with 11 bases between. CDR3 loop: CASSTYYGSPLHF. For the CDR3, the DNA is TGCGCCAGCAGCACGTACTACGGTTCACCCCTCCACTTT.

The chain is built from TRBV5-4 and TRBJ1-6; TRBD1 aligns across 8 bases. The germline gives CDR1 SGHNT, CDR2 YYREEE (reference sequence). The CDR3 runs to 15 residues. Trimming cost V 4 bases and J 7 bases; bases outside gene matches: 7. Here the CDR3 reads CASSRTGQLNSPLHF. The CDR3 DNA follows: TGTGCCAGCAGCAGGACAGGGCAATTGAATTCACCCCTCCACTTT.

This clone showed up just once. This sequence joins TRBV6-2 or TRBV6-3 and TRBJ2-3; a weak D match, TRBD2 (7 bases). The germline gives CDR1 MNHEY, CDR2 SVGEGT. The V end lost 2 bases, the J end lost 1 base, and 19 bases lay between the germline ends. The CDR3 sequence is 18 residues long. This CDR3 reads CASSYGRGRTRGTDTQYF. The DNA of the CDR3 is TGTGCCAGCAGTTACGGGCGGGGGCGAACTCGGGGCACAGATACGCAGTATTTT.

The chain employs TRBV7-8 and TRBJ1-3; D unclear. This CDR3 region has 13 residues. CDR1 is SGHVS and CDR2 is FQNEAQ in the germline V gene. The V and J ends lost 1 base and 4 bases respectively, with 5 bases between them. For the CDR3, the DNA is TGTGCCAGCAGCTTAGGAGGAGGAAACACCATATATTTT. Translation: CASSLGGGNTIYF.

This chain uses TRBV4-3 with TRBJ1-4; TRBD1 matches 9 bases. The germline V gene has CDR1 LGHNA and CDR2 YSLEER. The junction had 8 bases not matched to a gene; V was cut back by 4 bases and J by 8 bases. The CDR3 covers 15 residues. The CDR3 nucleotides are TGCGCCAGCAGCCGAGCGGGACAGGGAGGAGAAAAACTGTTTTTT. Protein product: CASSRAGQGGEKLFF.

The chain couples TRBV20-1 to TRBJ1-4; D might be TRBD1 (6 bases). The CDR3 length is 11 residues. V shed 5 bases and J shed 10 bases, with 11 bases lying between them. From germline, CDR1 is DFQATT and CDR2 SNEGSKA (reference sequence). The CDR3 nucleotides read TGCAGTGCTGGGGACACCGCAAAACTGTTTTTT. Protein product: CSAGDTAKLFF.

V gene TRBV19 combines with J gene TRBJ1-6; D gene ambiguous. The V gene's germline CDR1 is LNHDA and CDR2 SQIVND (reference sequence). The CDR3 has 14 residues. Trimming pared 3 bases from V and 2 bases from J, leaving 5 bases between. The CDR3 here is CASSISAYNSPLHF. In nucleotides, the CDR3 is TGTGCCAGTAGTATCTCGGCCTATAATTCACCCCTCCACTTT.

This clone has more than one count but fewer than ten. The rearrangement links TRBV23-1 to TRBJ1-6, with D possibly being TRBD1 (5 bases). TRBV23-1 is placed among ORFs of uncertain function. The CDR3 runs 17 residues. The V end lost 2 bases, the J end lost 4 bases, and 15 bases lay between the germline ends. CDR3 bases: TGCGCCAGCAGTCAACCGGGACGGGAGAATTATAATTCACCCCTCCACTTT. Translation: CASSQPGRENYNSPLHF.